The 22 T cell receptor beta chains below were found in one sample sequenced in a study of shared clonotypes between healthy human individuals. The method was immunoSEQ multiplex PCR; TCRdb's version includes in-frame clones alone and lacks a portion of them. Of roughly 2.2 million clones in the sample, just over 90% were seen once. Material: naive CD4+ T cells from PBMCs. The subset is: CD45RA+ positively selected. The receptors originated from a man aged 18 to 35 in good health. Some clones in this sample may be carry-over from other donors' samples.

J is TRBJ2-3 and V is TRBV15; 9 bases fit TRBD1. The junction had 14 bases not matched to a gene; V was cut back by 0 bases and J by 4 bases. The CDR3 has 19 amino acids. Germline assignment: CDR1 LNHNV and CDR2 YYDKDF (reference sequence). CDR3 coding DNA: TGTGCCACCAGCAGAGATTTGGTGGGACAGGGTAATAATGCAGATACGCAGTATTTT. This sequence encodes CATSRDLVGQGNNADTQYF.

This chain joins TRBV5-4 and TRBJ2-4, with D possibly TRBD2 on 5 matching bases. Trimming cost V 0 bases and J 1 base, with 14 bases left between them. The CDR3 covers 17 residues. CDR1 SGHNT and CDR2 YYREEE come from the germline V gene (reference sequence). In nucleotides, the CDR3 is TGTGCCAGCAGCTTGGCGCCCCCTGGGAGTGCCAAAAACATTCAGTACTTC. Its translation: CASSLAPPGSAKNIQYF.

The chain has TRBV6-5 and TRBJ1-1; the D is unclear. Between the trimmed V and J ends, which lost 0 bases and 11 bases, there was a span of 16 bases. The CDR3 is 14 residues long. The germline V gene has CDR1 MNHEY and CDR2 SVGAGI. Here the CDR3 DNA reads TGTGCCAGCAGTTACTCCGCGGACGAAGATTGGGCTTTCTTT. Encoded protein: CASSYSADEDWAFF.

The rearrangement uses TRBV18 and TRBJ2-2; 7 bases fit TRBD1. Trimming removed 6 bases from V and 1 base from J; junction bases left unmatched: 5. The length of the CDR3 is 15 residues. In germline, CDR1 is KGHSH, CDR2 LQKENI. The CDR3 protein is CASSATGLNTGELFF. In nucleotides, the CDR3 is TGTGCCAGCTCCGCGACAGGGCTGAACACCGGGGAGCTGTTTTTT.

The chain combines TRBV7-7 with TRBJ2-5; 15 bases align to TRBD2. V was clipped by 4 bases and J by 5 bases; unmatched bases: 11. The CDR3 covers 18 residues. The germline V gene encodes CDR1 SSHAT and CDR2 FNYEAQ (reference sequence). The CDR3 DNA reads TGTGCCAGCAGCTCCGGACTAGCGGGAGGGTGGATGGGTGAGACCCAGTACTTC. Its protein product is CASSSGLAGGWMGETQYF.

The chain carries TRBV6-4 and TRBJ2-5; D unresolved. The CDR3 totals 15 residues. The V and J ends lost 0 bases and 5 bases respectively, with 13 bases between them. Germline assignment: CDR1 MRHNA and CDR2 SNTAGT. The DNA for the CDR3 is TGTGCCAGCAGTGACTCGATGGGATTACGGGAGACCCAGTACTTC. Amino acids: CASSDSMGLRETQYF.

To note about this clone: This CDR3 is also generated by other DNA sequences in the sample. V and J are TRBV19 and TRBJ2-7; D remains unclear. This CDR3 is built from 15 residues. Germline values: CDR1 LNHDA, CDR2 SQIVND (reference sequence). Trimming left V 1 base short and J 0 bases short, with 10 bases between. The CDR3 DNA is TGTGCCAGTAGTATAGCGGGCGGCAGCTCCTACGAGCAGTACTTC. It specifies CASSIAGGSSYEQYF.

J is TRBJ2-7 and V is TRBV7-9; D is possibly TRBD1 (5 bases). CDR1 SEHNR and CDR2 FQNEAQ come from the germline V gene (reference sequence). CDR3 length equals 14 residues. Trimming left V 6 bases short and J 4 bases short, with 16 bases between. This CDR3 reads CASSRAGIDYEQYF. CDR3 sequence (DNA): TGTGCCAGCAGTCGCGCAGGGATTGATTACGAGCAGTACTTC.

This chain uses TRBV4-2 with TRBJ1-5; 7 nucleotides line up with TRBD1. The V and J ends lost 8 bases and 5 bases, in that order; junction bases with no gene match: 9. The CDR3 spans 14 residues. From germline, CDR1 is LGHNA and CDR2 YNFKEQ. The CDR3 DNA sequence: TGTGCCAGCGCCACCGGGGACAGCCATCAGCCCCAGCATTTT. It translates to CASATGDSHQPQHF.

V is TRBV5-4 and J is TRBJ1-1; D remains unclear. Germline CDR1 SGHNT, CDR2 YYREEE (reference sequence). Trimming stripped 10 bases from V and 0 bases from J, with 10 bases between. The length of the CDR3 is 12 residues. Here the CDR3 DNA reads TGTGCCTCCCACCGGCTGAACACTGAAGCTTTCTTT. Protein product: CASHRLNTEAFF.

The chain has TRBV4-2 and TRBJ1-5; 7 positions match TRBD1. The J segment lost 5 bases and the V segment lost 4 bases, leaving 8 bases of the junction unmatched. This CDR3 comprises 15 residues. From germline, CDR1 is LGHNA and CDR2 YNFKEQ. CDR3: CASSRRQGGDQPQHF. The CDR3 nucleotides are TGTGCCAGCAGCCGACGACAGGGTGGGGATCAGCCCCAGCATTTT.

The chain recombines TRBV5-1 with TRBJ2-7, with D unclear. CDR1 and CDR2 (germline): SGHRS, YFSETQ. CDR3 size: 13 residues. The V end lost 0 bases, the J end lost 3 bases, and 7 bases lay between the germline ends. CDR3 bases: TGCGCCAGCAGCTTGGAACCGGACTACGAGCAGTACTTC. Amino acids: CASSLEPDYEQYF.

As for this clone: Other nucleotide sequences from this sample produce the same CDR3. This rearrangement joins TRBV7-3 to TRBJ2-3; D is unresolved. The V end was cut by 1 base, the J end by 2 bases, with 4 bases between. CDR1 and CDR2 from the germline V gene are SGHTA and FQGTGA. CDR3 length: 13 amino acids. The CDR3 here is CASSLRNTDTQYF. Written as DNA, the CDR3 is TGTGCCAGCAGCTTAAGGAACACAGATACGCAGTATTTT.

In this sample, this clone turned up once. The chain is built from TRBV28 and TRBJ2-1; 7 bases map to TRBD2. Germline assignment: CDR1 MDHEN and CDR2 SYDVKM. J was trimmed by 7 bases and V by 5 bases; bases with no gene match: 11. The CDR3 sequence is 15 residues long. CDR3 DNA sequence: TGTGCCAGCAGTCCCCAGGCGGGAGCTATTAATGAGCAGTTCTTC. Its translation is CASSPQAGAINEQFF.

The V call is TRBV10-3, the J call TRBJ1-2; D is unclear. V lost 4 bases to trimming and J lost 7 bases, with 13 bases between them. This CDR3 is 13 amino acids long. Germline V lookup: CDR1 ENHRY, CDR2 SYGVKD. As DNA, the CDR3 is TGTGCCATCAGTGGGGTAGAAGGAGGTGGCTACACCTTC. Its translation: CAISGVEGGGYTF.

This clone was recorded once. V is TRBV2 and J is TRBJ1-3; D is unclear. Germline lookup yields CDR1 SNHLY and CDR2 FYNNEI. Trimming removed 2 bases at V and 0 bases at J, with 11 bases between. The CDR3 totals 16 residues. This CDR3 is CASSETLPLSGNTIYF. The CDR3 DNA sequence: TGTGCCAGCAGTGAAACCCTCCCTCTCTCTGGAAACACCATATATTTT.

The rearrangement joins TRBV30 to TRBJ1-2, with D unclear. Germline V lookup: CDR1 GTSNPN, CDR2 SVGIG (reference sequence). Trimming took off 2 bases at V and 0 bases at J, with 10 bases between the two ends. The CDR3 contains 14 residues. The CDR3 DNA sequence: TGTGCCTGGAGTAAGGGCGCTTCTAACTATGGCTACACCTTC. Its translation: CAWSKGASNYGYTF.

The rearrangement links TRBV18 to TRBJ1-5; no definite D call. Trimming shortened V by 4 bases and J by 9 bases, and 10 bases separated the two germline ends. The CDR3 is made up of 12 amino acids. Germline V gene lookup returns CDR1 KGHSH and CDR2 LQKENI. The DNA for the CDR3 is TGTGCCAGCTCACAGGAGGGTCGGCCCCAGCATTTT. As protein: CASSQEGRPQHF.

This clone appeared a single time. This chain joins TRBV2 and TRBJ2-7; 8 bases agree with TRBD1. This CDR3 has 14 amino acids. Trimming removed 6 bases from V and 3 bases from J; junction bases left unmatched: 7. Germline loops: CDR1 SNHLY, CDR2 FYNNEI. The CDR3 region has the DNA TGTGCCAGCAGAAGTAGGACAGGGCGCTACGAGCAGTACTTC. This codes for CASRSRTGRYEQYF.

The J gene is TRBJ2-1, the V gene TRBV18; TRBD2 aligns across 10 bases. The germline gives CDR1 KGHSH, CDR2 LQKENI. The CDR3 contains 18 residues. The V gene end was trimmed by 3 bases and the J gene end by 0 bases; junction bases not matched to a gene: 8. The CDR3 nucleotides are TGTGCCAGCTCACCCCCGACTAGCGGGCGGCGCTCCTACAATGAGCAGTTCTTC. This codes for CASSPPTSGRRSYNEQFF.

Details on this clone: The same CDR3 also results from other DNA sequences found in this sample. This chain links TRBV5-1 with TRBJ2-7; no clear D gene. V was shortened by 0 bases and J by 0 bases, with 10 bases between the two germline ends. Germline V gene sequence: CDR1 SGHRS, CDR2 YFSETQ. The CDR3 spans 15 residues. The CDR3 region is CASSLDSGSSYEQYF. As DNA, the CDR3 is TGCGCCAGCAGCTTGGACTCGGGCAGCTCCTACGAGCAGTACTTC.

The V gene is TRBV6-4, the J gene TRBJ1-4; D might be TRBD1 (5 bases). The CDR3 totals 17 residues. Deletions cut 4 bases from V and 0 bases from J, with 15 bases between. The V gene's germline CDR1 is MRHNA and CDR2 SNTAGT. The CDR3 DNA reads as TGTGCCAGCAGTGGCTCAGGGAAGTTCACAACTAATGAAAAACTGTTTTTT. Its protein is CASSGSGKFTTNEKLFF.